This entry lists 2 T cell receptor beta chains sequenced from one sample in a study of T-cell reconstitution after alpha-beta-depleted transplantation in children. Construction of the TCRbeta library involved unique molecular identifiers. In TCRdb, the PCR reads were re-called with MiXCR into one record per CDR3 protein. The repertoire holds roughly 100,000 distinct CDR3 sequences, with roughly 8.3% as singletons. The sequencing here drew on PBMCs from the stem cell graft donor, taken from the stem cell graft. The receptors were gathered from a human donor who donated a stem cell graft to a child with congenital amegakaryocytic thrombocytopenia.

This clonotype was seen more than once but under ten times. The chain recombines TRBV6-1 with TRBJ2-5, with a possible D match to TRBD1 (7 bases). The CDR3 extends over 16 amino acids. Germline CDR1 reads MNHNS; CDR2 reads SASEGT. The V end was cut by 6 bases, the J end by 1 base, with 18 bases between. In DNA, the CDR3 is TGTGCCAGCAGCCCTGCAGGGGGGTCCCCCCAAGAGACCCAGTACTTC. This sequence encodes CASSPAGGSPQETQYF.

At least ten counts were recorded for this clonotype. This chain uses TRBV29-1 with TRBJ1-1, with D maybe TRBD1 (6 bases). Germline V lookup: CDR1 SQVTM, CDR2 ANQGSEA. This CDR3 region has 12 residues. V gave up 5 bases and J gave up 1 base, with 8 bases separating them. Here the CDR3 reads CSVQQGNTEAFF. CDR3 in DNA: TGCAGCGTTCAACAGGGGAACACTGAAGCTTTCTTT. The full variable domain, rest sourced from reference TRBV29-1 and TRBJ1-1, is SAVISQKPSRDICQRGTSLTIQCQVDSQVTMMFWYRQQPGQSLTLIATANQGSEATYESGFVIDKFPISRPNLTFSTLTVSNMSPEDSSIYLCSVQQGNTEAFFGQGTRLTVV.